A selection of T cell receptor beta chains follows, all from one sample in a study of T cells in Graves' hyperthyroidism and ophthalmopathy. TCRdb reprocessed the multiplex PCR reads via MiXCR and lists one record per CDR3 protein. The profile shows a few hundred thousand distinct CDR3 sequences, 15% to 19% of them singletons. Source material: blood. Receptors were obtained from a woman aged 25-40 years with Graves' hyperthyroidism. CDR3s include the opening cysteine and the closing phenylalanine or tryptophan. D genes are given only for firm matches. Size tells how often a clone was seen (once, few, many) or the class of an expanded clone, and some rows leave it out.

j_call | d_call | v_call | clone_size | cdr3_aa | cdr3_nt
TRBJ1-6 | . | TRBV30 | . | CVWSAGTLNSPLHF | TGTGTCTGGAGCGCCGGGACTCTGAATTCACCCCTCCACTTT
TRBJ2-2 | . | TRBV7-9 | . | CASSFWAAPLGELFF | TGTGCCAGCAGCTTCTGGGCAGCCCCCCTCGGGGAGCTGTTTTTT
TRBJ2-7 | . | TRBV2 | many | CASSVDSRTYEQYF | TGTGCCAGCAGTGTGGACAGTAGAACCTACGAGCAGTACTTC
TRBJ2-1 | TRBD1 | TRBV27 | many | CASSGGTGDYNEQFF | TGTGCCAGCAGTGGCGGGACAGGGGACTACAATGAGCAGTTCTTC
TRBJ2-3 | . | TRBV29-1 | many | CSVGISGTDTQYF | TGCAGCGTTGGAATTAGCGGCACAGATACGCAGTATTTT
TRBJ2-1 | TRBD1 | TRBV7-3 | . | CASSLLGVTGRFF | TGTGCCAGCAGCTTACTGGGGGTGACAGGGAGGTTCTTC
TRBJ2-1 | . | TRBV7-2 | many | CASSLLTSYNEQFF | TGTGCCAGCAGCCTCCTCACCTCCTACAATGAGCAGTTCTTC
TRBJ2-7 | TRBD2 | TRBV7-2 | many | CASSTQAGESYEQYF | TGTGCCAGCAGCACCCAAGCGGGAGAGTCCTACGAGCAGTACTTC
TRBJ2-1 | TRBD2 | TRBV9 | . | CASSVAPEWLSGANEQFF | TGTGCCAGCAGCGTTGCGCCGGAGTGGCTGAGCGGGGCCAATGAGCAGTTCTTC
TRBJ2-6 | . | TRBV11-2 | many | CASSLAPGSPGANVLTF | TGTGCCAGCAGCTTAGCCCCAGGCTCACCTGGGGCCAACGTCCTGACTTTC
TRBJ2-3 | TRBD1 | TRBV7-9 | many | CASSSTGSGATDTQYF | TGTGCCAGCAGCTCGACAGGGTCGGGCGCCACAGATACGCAGTATTTT
TRBJ2-3 | TRBD2 | TRBV19 | . | CASLSQAGSTDTQYF | TGTGCCAGTTTGAGTCAAGCGGGGTCCACAGATACGCAGTATTTT
TRBJ2-3 | TRBD2 | TRBV20-1 | many | CSASRLAGPTDTQYF | TGCAGTGCTAGTCGGCTAGCGGGGCCCACAGATACGCAGTATTTT
TRBJ2-7 | TRBD2 | TRBV7-9 | few | CASSRTSGAPYEQYF | TGTGCCAGCAGCCGGACTAGCGGGGCCCCCTACGAGCAGTACTTC
TRBJ1-6 | . | TRBV11-2 | once | CASSFWTGNNSPLHF | TGTGCCAGCAGCTTCTGGACGGGGAATAATTCACCCCTCCACTTT
TRBJ1-1 | . | TRBV5-6 | . | CASSFRDSNTEAFF | TGTGCCAGCAGCTTTCGTGATTCGAACACTGAAGCTTTCTTT
TRBJ1-5 | TRBD1 | TRBV2 | many | CASSGQGIVNQPQHF | TGTGCCAGCAGCGGACAGGGCATTGTCAATCAGCCCCAGCATTTT
TRBJ1-6 | . | TRBV3-1 | many | CASSRGRGDRSPLHF | TGTGCCAGCAGCCGGGGCCGGGGTGATCGGTCACCCCTCCACTTT
TRBJ2-1 | . | TRBV5-8 | many | CASRGSAKAYNEQFF | TGTGCCAGCAGGGGGTCTGCGAAGGCCTACAATGAGCAGTTCTTC
TRBJ1-1 | . | TRBV5-1 | many | CASSLAESTENTEAFF | TGCGCCAGCAGCTTGGCCGAATCGACAGAGAACACTGAAGCTTTCTTT
TRBJ2-3 | TRBD2 | TRBV27 | many | CASTSAVGSGSDTQYF | TGTGCCAGCACTTCGGCAGTCGGTAGCGGGAGTGATACGCAGTATTTT
TRBJ1-4 | . | TRBV4-1 | many | CASSQFPGGHRNEKLFF | TGCGCCAGCAGCCAATTCCCTGGGGGACACCGGAATGAAAAACTGTTTTTT
TRBJ1-1 | . | TRBV5-1 | many | CASSYRVATEAFF | TGCGCCAGCAGTTACAGGGTGGCCACTGAAGCTTTCTTT
TRBJ2-7 | . | TRBV19 | . | CASTQSGASHEQYF | TGTGCCAGTACACAGTCTGGGGCTTCCCACGAGCAGTACTTC
TRBJ2-1 | . | TRBV25-1 | . | CASSEYGVGGSYNEQFF | TGTGCCAGCAGTGAATATGGGGTGGGTGGCTCCTACAATGAGCAGTTCTTC
TRBJ1-5 | . | TRBV19 | . | CASSIASFQPQHF | TGTGCCAGTAGTATCGCCTCCTTTCAGCCCCAGCATTTT
TRBJ2-7 | TRBD2 | TRBV27 | many | CASSLLGPGTSGRGEQYF | TGTGCCAGCAGTTTATTAGGACCGGGGACTAGCGGGAGGGGCGAGCAGTACTTC
TRBJ2-5 | TRBD2 | TRBV20-1 | many | CSASPGLALQETQYF | TGCAGTGCTAGCCCGGGACTAGCGCTACAAGAGACCCAGTACTTC
TRBJ2-1 | TRBD1 | TRBV7-9 | many | CASSPGTGVLEQFF | TGTGCCAGCAGCCCAGGGACAGGGGTCTTGGAGCAGTTCTTC
TRBJ2-3 | . | TRBV7-3 | many | CASSSSASPTSTQYF | TGTGCCAGCAGCTCCTCAGCGAGTCCCACGAGTACGCAGTATTTT
TRBJ1-2 | . | TRBV25-1 | . | CASSGYPGENGYTF | TGTGCCAGCAGTGGCTACCCCGGGGAAAATGGCTACACCTTC
TRBJ2-7 | TRBD2 | TRBV7-2 | many | CASSLPGLAGGGEQYF | TGTGCCAGCAGCCTTCCGGGACTAGCGGGAGGAGGCGAGCAGTACTTC
TRBJ2-2 | TRBD1 | TRBV6-1 | many | CASSLGQGVMVGELFF | TGTGCCAGCAGTCTTGGACAGGGAGTAATGGTCGGGGAGCTGTTTTTT
TRBJ2-7 | TRBD2 | TRBV7-2 | . | CASSTSRTSGRHEQYF | TGTGCCAGCAGTACGAGCCGGACTAGCGGGAGACACGAGCAGTACTTC
TRBJ1-6 | TRBD1 | TRBV10-3 | few | CAISDSGTGVSPLHF | TGTGCCATCAGTGACAGCGGGACAGGGGTTTCACCCCTCCACTTT
TRBJ2-7 | . | TRBV20-1 | many | CSAAGLQSLYEQYF | TGCAGTGCTGCGGGTCTCCAGTCTCTCTACGAGCAGTACTTC
TRBJ2-7 | . | TRBV19 | . | CASSMLDSEQYF | TGTGCCAGTAGTATGCTAGATAGTGAGCAGTACTTC
TRBJ2-1 | TRBD2 | TRBV30 | many | CAWNLLAGERRQFF | TGTGCCTGGAATTTACTAGCGGGAGAGCGACGGCAGTTCTTC
TRBJ2-7 | . | TRBV20-1 | few | CSASRARGRTSYEQYF | TGCAGTGCTAGTCGGGCTAGAGGGAGGACCTCCTACGAGCAGTACTTC
TRBJ2-1 | . | TRBV3-1 | many | CASSQDGVGSAYNEQFF | TGTGCCAGCAGCCAAGACGGGGTCGGGAGCGCCTACAATGAGCAGTTCTTC
TRBJ2-4 | . | TRBV4-3 | few | CASSQEGVSYIQYF | TGCGCCAGCAGCCAAGAGGGGGTTAGTTACATTCAGTACTTC
TRBJ2-7 | . | TRBV2 | few | CASRFLRGSHEQYF | TGTGCCAGCAGGTTTTTAAGGGGGTCCCACGAGCAGTACTTC
TRBJ2-7 | TRBD2 | TRBV20-1 | . | CSAELAGDSYEQYF | TGCAGTGCTGAACTAGCGGGGGATTCCTACGAGCAGTACTTC
TRBJ2-3 | TRBD2 | TRBV20-1 | . | CSAGLAGGPDTQYF | TGCAGTGCCGGACTAGCGGGAGGTCCAGATACGCAGTATTTT